Shown below are 4 T cell receptor beta chains from a single sample sequenced in a study of T cell clonality in common variable immunodeficiency. Points from the study as a whole: In common variable immunodeficiency, TCR beta chains reportedly carried fewer deletions and N-nucleotide insertions.

These receptors lack a known antigen. TCRdb's copy holds only in-frame clones and misses some; the assay was immunoSEQ multiplex PCR. The data show about 21,000 clones, with none appearing a single time. The sequenced sample was peripheral blood mononuclear cells. These TCRs come from a human donor with common variable immunodeficiency.

This clone has at least ten counts. The CDR3 end is not reached by the read, which stops 3 residues before it; the germline J gene fills it in. The chain combines TRBV10-3 with TRBJ1-2; no clear D gene. Trimming took off 2 bases at V and 5 bases at J, with 12 bases between the two ends. CDR3 length equals 14 residues. The germline V gene has CDR1 ENHRY and CDR2 SYGVKD. The CDR3 bases that were read are TGTGCCATCAGTGAGCCGCGGGCAGAGTATGGC. This translates into CAISEPRAEYG. The CDR3 in full is CAISEPRAEYGYTF.

This clone was detected many times. The CDR3 end falls 3 residues outside the read, so it is completed with the germline J gene. V usage is TRBV7-3 and J usage is TRBJ2-7; a possible D gene is TRBD2 (6 bases). Trimming shortened V by 2 bases and J by 6 bases, and 14 bases separated the two germline ends. Germline V gives CDR1 SGHTA, CDR2 FQGTGA. CDR3 size: 14 residues. The CDR3 protein is CASSLGGESGEQYF. The part of the CDR3 DNA that was read is TGTGCCAGCAGCTTAGGAGGGGAATCTGGCGAG.

This clone was seen many times. Partial CDR3 DNA: TGCGCCAGCAGCTCGGACTCCCCCCCAGATACG. Protein sequence: CASSSDSPPDT. The complete CDR3 protein is CASSSDSPPDTQYF. The chain joins TRBV5-1 to TRBJ2-3; D is perhaps TRBD2 (5 bases). With the read ending 3 residues before the CDR3 end, the germline J gene is used to fill in that end. Germline assignment: CDR1 SGHRS and CDR2 YFSETQ. The V end lost 3 bases, the J end lost 4 bases, and 12 bases lay between the germline ends. There are 14 residues in the CDR3.

This clone has ten or more counts. The read is 3 residues too short to cover the CDR3 end, so that end is filled in from the germline J gene. V is TRBV7-8 and J is TRBJ2-3; 7 nucleotides agree with TRBD1. Germline lookup yields CDR1 SGHVS and CDR2 FQNEAQ. CDR3 length equals 15 residues. V was clipped by 4 bases and J by 7 bases; unmatched bases: 11. This CDR3 reads CASSSWDTGAHTQYF. CDR3 DNA, as far as it was read: TGTGCCAGCAGCTCCTGGGACACAGGGGCCCATACG.